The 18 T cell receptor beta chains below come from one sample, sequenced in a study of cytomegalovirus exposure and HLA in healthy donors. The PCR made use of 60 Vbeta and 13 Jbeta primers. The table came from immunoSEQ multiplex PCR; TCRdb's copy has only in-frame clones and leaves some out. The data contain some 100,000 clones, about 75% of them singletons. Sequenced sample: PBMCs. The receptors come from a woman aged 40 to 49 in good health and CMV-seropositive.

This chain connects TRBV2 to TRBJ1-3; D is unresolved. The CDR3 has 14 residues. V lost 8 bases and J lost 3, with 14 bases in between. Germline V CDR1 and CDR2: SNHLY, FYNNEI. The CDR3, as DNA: TGTGCCAGCGCCGGGATTCTCGGTGGAAACACCATATATTTT. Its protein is CASAGILGGNTIYF.

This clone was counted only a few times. The CDR3 reads CASSLVQTQHF. CDR3 coding DNA: TGTGCCAGCAGCTTAGTACAGACCCAGCATTTT. This chain links TRBV13 with TRBJ1-5; D unresolved. Deletions cut 1 base from V and 11 bases from J, with 6 bases between. CDR1 and CDR2 from the germline V gene are PRHDT and FYEKMQ (reference sequence). CDR3 size: 11 residues.

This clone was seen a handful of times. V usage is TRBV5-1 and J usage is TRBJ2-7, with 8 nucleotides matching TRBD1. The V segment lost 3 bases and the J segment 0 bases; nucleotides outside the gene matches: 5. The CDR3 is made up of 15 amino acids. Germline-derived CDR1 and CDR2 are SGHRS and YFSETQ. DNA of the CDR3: TGCGCCAGCAGCTGGGGACAGGCGAGCTCCTACGAGCAGTACTTC. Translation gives CASSWGQASSYEQYF.

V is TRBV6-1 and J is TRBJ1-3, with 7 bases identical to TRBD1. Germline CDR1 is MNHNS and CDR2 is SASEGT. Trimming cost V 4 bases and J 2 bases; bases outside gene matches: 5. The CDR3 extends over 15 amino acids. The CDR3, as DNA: TGTGCCAGCAGTGCCTCCAGGGGGACTGGAAACACCATATATTTT. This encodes CASSASRGTGNTIYF.

CDR3 DNA: TGTGCCTGGAGTAGTGACAGGGTTGAAAAACTGTTTTTT. It translates to CAWSSDRVEKLFF. The J gene is TRBJ1-4, the V gene TRBV30; 7 bases fit TRBD1. CDR1 and CDR2 (germline): GTSNPN, SVGIG (reference sequence). CDR3 length: 13 amino acids. J lost 7 bases, V lost 2 bases, and 4 bases had no gene match.

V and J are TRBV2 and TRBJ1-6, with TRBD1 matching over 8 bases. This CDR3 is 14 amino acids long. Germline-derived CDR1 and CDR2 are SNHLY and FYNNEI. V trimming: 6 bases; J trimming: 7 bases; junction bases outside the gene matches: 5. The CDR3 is CASSQRQGNSPLHF. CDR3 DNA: TGTGCCAGCAGCCAACGACAGGGGAATTCACCCCTCCACTTT.

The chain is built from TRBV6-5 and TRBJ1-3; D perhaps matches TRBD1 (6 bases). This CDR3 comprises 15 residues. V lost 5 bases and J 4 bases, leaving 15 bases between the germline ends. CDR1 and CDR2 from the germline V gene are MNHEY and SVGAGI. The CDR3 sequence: CASSDFTGSGNTIYF. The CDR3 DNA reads TGTGCCAGCAGTGACTTCACAGGGTCGGGAAACACCATATATTTT.

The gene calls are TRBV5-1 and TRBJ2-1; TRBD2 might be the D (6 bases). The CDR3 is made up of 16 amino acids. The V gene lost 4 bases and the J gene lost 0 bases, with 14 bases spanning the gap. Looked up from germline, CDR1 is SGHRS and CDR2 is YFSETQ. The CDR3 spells CASSGASVFSYNEQFF. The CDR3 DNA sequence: TGCGCCAGCAGCGGAGCTAGCGTCTTCTCCTACAATGAGCAGTTCTTC.

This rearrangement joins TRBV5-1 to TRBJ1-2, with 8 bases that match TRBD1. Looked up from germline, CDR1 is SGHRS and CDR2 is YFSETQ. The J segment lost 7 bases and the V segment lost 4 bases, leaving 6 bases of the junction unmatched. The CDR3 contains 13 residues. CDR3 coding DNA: TGCGCCAGCAGCGTCGACAGGGGCAGTGGCTACACCTTC. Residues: CASSVDRGSGYTF.

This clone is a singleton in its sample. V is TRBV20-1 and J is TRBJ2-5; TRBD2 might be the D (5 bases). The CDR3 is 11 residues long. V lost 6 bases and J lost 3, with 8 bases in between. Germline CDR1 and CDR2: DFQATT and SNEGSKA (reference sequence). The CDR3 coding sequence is TGCAGTGCCAAGCGGAAAGAGACCCAGTACTTC. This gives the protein CSAKRKETQYF.

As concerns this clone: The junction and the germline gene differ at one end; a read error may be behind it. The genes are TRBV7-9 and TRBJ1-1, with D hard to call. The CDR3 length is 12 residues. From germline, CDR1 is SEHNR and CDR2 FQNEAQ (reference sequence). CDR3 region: CSSSLTSTEAFF. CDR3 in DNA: TGTTCCAGCAGCTTAACTTCAACTGAAGCTTTCTTT.

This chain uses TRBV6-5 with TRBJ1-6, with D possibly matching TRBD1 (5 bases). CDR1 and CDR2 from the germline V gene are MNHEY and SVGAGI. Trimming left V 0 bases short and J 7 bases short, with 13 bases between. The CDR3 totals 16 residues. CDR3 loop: CASSYSRQTANSPLHF. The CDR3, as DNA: TGTGCCAGCAGTTACTCGAGACAGACGGCAAATTCACCCCTCCACTTT.

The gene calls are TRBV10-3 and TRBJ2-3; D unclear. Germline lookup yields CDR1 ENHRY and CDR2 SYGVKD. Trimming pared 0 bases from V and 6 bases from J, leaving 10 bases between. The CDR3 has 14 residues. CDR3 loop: CAISESLATDTQYF. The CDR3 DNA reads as TGTGCCATCAGTGAGTCGTTAGCAACCGATACGCAGTATTTT.

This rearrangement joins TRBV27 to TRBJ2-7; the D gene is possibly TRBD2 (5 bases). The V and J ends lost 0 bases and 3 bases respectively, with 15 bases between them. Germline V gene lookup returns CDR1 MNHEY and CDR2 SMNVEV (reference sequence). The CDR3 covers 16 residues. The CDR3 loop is CASSLSTTRAFYEQYF. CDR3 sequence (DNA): TGTGCCAGCAGTTTATCGACTACAAGGGCGTTCTACGAGCAGTACTTC.

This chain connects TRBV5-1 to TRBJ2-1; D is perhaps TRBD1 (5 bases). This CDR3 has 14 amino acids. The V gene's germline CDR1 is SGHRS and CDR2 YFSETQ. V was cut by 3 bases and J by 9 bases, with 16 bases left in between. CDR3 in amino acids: CASSYPQGPTEQFF. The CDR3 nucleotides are TGCGCCAGCAGCTATCCTCAGGGTCCCACTGAGCAGTTCTTC.

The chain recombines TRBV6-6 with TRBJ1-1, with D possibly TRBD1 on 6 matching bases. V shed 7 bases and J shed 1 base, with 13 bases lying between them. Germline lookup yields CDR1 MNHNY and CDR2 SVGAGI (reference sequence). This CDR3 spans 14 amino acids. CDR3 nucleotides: TGTGCCAGCAATCCCCCGACAGGGAACACTGAAGCTTTCTTT. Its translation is CASNPPTGNTEAFF.

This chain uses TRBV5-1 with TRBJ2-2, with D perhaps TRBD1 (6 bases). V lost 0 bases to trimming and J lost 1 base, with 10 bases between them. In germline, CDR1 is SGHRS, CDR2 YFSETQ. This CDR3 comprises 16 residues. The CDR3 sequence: CASSLGGTLNTGELFF. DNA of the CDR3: TGCGCCAGCAGCTTGGGTGGGACACTGAACACCGGGGAGCTGTTTTTT.

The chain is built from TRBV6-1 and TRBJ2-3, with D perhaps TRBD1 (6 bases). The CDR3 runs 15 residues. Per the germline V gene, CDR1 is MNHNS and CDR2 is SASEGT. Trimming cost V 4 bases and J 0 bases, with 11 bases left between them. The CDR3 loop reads CASSGSGASTDTQYF. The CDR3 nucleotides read TGTGCCAGCAGTGGATCAGGGGCGAGCACAGATACGCAGTATTTT.